These T cell receptor beta chains were read from a single sample in a study of T cells in Graves' hyperthyroidism and ophthalmopathy. TCRdb used MiXCR to reprocess the multiplex PCR reads, holding one entry per CDR3 protein. In the table there are about 92,000 distinct CDR3 sequences, 51% of which are singletons. Specimen: blood. These receptors all stem from a woman aged 40 to 50 with Graves' hyperthyroidism. Each CDR3 is given with its conserved first and last residue. The D gene is left open where the match is weak. Rows may omit the clone size; those that give it use once, few, many or a size class.

D gene	clone size	J gene	V gene	CDR3 protein	CDR3 DNA
TRBD2	NA	TRBJ2-7	TRBV7-3	CASSQDRREGGEQYF	TGTGCCAGCAGCCAAGATCGGCGGGAGGGCGGCGAGCAGTACTTC
NA	many	TRBJ1-6	TRBV4-1	CASSHRPDNSPLHF	TGCGCCAGCAGCCACCGGCCGGATAATTCACCCCTCCACTTT
NA	many	TRBJ1-4	TRBV14	CASSQVAGIEKLFF	TGTGCCAGCAGCCAAGTGGCGGGTATTGAAAAACTGTTTTTT
NA	NA	TRBJ2-5	TRBV6-2/TRBV6-3	CASSYAARMETQYF	TGTGCCAGCAGTTACGCGGCTAGAATGGAGACCCAGTACTTC
TRBD1	many	TRBJ1-5	TRBV6-5	CASSRTGPGQPQHF	TGTGCCAGCTCCAGGACAGGGCCGGGGCAGCCCCAGCATTTT
TRBD2	once	TRBJ2-5	TRBV7-2	CASTSFVLAGETQYF	TGTGCCAGCACCAGCTTTGTACTAGCGGGAGAGACCCAGTACTTC
TRBD1	NA	TRBJ2-7	TRBV5-1	CASSADRLVYEQYF	TGCGCCAGCAGCGCGGACAGGTTGGTCTACGAGCAGTACTTC
TRBD1	NA	TRBJ2-3	TRBV7-2	CASSLTGGLADTQYF	TGTGCCAGCAGCCTGACAGGGGGCCTAGCAGATACGCAGTATTTT
NA	NA	TRBJ2-3	TRBV7-8	CASSDRAAGGTDTQYF	TGTGCCAGCAGCGACCGGGCCGCCGGCGGCACAGATACGCAGTATTTT
NA	many	TRBJ1-2	TRBV29-1	CSVGDTLYGYTF	TGCAGCGTTGGAGACACCCTCTATGGCTACACCTTC
NA	many	TRBJ1-5	TRBV14	CASSHREGQPQHF	TGTGCCAGCAGCCACAGGGAAGGTCAGCCCCAGCATTTT
TRBD2	NA	TRBJ2-5	TRBV7-2	CASISRLAGKETQYF	TGTGCCAGCATCTCCCGACTAGCGGGGAAAGAGACCCAGTACTTC
TRBD1	NA	TRBJ2-2	TRBV29-1	CSVTGTDNTGELFF	TGCAGCGTTACCGGGACAGACAACACCGGGGAGCTGTTTTTT
TRBD2	NA	TRBJ2-5	TRBV10-3	CAIGQAGAVETQYF	TGTGCCATCGGGCAAGCGGGAGCGGTGGAGACCCAGTACTTC
TRBD1	many	TRBJ2-3	TRBV5-5	CASSAGTGISTDTQYF	TGTGCCAGCAGCGCGGGGACAGGGATTAGCACAGATACGCAGTATTTT
TRBD1	NA	TRBJ1-2	TRBV10-3	CATIHRDRDGYTF	TGTGCCACGATACACCGGGACAGGGATGGCTACACCTTC
NA	many	TRBJ2-2	TRBV4-3	CASSQGAITNTGELFF	TGCGCCAGCAGCCAAGGAGCGATAACTAACACCGGGGAGCTGTTTTTT
NA	NA	TRBJ1-2	TRBV7-2	CASSSDGQHYGYTF	TGTGCCAGCAGCTCCGACGGGCAGCACTATGGCTACACCTTC
TRBD2	NA	TRBJ2-7	TRBV7-2	CASSRWTSGNSYEQYF	TGTGCCAGCAGCCGCTGGACTAGCGGGAACTCCTACGAGCAGTACTTC
TRBD1	NA	TRBJ1-2	TRBV25-1	CASSASGTANYGYTF	TGTGCCAGCAGTGCTAGTGGGACAGCTAACTATGGCTACACCTTC
TRBD1	NA	TRBJ2-2	TRBV7-9	CAGRPGQGTGELFF	TGTGCCGGTCGACCGGGACAGGGCACCGGGGAGCTGTTTTTT
NA	NA	TRBJ2-6	TRBV10-3	CAISMKAGQGANVLTF	TGTGCCATCAGCATGAAGGCAGGACAGGGGGCCAACGTCCTGACTTTC
TRBD1	NA	TRBJ2-7	TRBV10-3	CAIRTGKYEQYF	TGTGCCATCCGGACAGGGAAGTACGAGCAGTACTTC
TRBD2	many	TRBJ2-5	TRBV7-9	CASSRGLAGAHYREKKSSRYF	TGTGCCAGCAGCCGCGGACTAGCGGGAGCCCATTACCGCGAAAAGAAGAGTTCTCGATACTTC
NA	many	TRBJ2-5	TRBV10-1	CASSESPMRGREETQYF	TGCGCCAGCAGTGAGTCGCCCATGAGGGGCCGGGAAGAGACCCAGTACTTC
NA	NA	TRBJ2-7	TRBV15	CATSSQQGKQYF	TGTGCCACCAGCAGCCAACAGGGAAAGCAGTACTTC
TRBD1	NA	TRBJ2-5	TRBV9	CASSAGQKETQYF	TGTGCCAGCAGCGCGGGACAGAAAGAGACCCAGTACTTC